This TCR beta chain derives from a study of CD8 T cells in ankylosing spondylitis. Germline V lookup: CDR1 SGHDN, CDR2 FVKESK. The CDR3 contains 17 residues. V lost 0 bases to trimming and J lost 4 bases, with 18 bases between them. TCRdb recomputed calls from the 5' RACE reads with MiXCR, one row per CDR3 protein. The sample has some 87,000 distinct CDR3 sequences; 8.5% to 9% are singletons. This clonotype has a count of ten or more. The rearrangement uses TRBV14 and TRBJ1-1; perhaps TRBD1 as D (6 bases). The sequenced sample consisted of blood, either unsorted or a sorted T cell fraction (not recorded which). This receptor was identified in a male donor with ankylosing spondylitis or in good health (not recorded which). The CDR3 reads CASSQDPRFGGRTEAFF. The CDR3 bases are TGTGCCAGCAGCCAAGATCCTAGATTCGGGGGGCGCACTGAAGCTTTCTTT.